These T cell receptor beta chains were read from a single sample in a study of T cell clones after liver transplantation. Data came from immunoSEQ multiplex PCR; TCRdb stores just in-frame clones and leaves some out. This sample has under 150,000 clones, with 75% to 95% found just once. Sequenced material: CD4+ T cells from blood, taken 12 months after liver transplant. These receptors were taken from a human patient who received a liver transplant. The graft donor may have contributed some T cells. Both conserved end residues are part of each CDR3. Each record gives: clone size, D gene, J gene, V gene, CDR3 DNA, CDR3 protein. The D gene is left open where the match is weak. Not all rows give a size; the values are once, few, many and, for expanded clones, a class.

-,-,TRBJ2-1,TRBV7-9,TGTGCCAGCAGCTTAGGGCCGTTTCCGAGCTCCTACAATGAGCAGTTCTTC,CASSLGPFPSSYNEQFF
-,-,TRBJ2-3,TRBV4-3,TGCGCCAGCAGCCCTGGGCGGCCTGTTGGAGATACGCAGTATTTT,CASSPGRPVGDTQYF
-,TRBD1,TRBJ2-7,TRBV6-5,TGTGCCAGCAGTTACCTCCCCCCCGACAGGGCCTTGGAGCAGTACTTC,CASSYLPPDRALEQYF
-,-,TRBJ2-7,TRBV28,TGTGCCAGCAGTTTATTAGGGAGCCAAAAGGACTACGAGCAGTACTTC,CASSLLGSQKDYEQYF
-,-,TRBJ1-2,TRBV6-5,TGTGCCAGCAGGCCCGGGAGAATAGTCGGCTACACCTTC,CASRPGRIVGYTF
-,-,TRBJ2-3,TRBV29-1,TGCAGCGCCACGGGGTCCACAGATACGCAGTATTTT,CSATGSTDTQYF
few,TRBD1,TRBJ2-7,TRBV29-1,TGCAGCGTCCTGACAGGGCCCTACGAGCAGTACTTC,CSVLTGPYEQYF
once,-,TRBJ2-3,TRBV9,TGTGCCAGCAGCGTCCGCGGGAGCACAGATACGCAGTATTTT,CASSVRGSTDTQYF
-,-,TRBJ2-1,TRBV11-2,TGTGCCAGCAGCTTAGCGCCTCGGCCATCCAATGAGCAGTTCTTC,CASSLAPRPSNEQFF
-,-,TRBJ2-3,TRBV6-1,TGTGCCAGCAGTGTAGGGACGGATACGCAGTATTTT,CASSVGTDTQYF
few,-,TRBJ2-1,TRBV9,TGTGCCAGCAGCCCTCAGCCGGACTGGGGGGCCGATGAGCAGTTCTTC,CASSPQPDWGADEQFF
-,-,TRBJ2-1,TRBV6-6,TGTGCCACCAGTGGTTCCAATGAGCAGTTCTTC,CATSGSNEQFF
-,TRBD2,TRBJ2-3,TRBV28,TGTGCCAGCAGTCCCGGGGGCGGGAGGGCCTTTAATTTT,CASSPGGGRAFNF
once,-,TRBJ2-3,TRBV19,TGTGCCAGTAGTATATCTGGGGCCAGCACAGATACGCAGTATTTT,CASSISGASTDTQYF
-,-,TRBJ2-1,TRBV6-1,TGTGCCAGCAGTGATCAATTCCCCACCGAGCAGTTCTTC,CASSDQFPTEQFF
-,TRBD1,TRBJ1-4,TRBV6-5,TGTGCCAGCAGTTACTCTTCCGGGACAGGGGGCGGAAAACTGTTTTTT,CASSYSSGTGGGKLFF
-,-,TRBJ1-4,TRBV6-5,TGTGCCAGCAAACCTCTTTTTGCAACTAATGAAAAACTGTTTTTT,CASKPLFATNEKLFF
-,-,TRBJ2-7,TRBV5-1,TGCGCCAGCAGCCCCCTCCCTTCCGGCGTATCCTCCTACGAGCAGTACTTC,CASSPLPSGVSSYEQYF
-,TRBD1,TRBJ2-7,TRBV6-1,TGTGCCAGCAGTGGCGGGACAGGCCTCTTC,CASSGGTGLF
-,TRBD1,TRBJ2-5,TRBV6-1,TGTGCCAGCAGTGAACTGACAGGGTGGGAGACCCAGTACTTC,CASSELTGWETQYF
-,TRBD1,TRBJ2-1,TRBV5-1,TGCGCCAGCAGACGGGACAGGGTCTCCTACAATGAGCAGTTCTTC,CASRRDRVSYNEQFF
-,-,TRBJ1-6,TRBV30,TGTGCCTGGAGTGTAGTGGCGGAGAATTCACCCCTCCACTTT,CAWSVVAENSPLHF
once,TRBD1,TRBJ2-1,TRBV10-3,TGTGCCATCAGTGGGTACAGGGGCCATGAGCAGTTCTTC,CAISGYRGHEQFF
-,-,TRBJ2-1,TRBV10-3,TGTGCCATCAGTGTCTCCCACAATGAGCAGTTCTTC,CAISVSHNEQFF